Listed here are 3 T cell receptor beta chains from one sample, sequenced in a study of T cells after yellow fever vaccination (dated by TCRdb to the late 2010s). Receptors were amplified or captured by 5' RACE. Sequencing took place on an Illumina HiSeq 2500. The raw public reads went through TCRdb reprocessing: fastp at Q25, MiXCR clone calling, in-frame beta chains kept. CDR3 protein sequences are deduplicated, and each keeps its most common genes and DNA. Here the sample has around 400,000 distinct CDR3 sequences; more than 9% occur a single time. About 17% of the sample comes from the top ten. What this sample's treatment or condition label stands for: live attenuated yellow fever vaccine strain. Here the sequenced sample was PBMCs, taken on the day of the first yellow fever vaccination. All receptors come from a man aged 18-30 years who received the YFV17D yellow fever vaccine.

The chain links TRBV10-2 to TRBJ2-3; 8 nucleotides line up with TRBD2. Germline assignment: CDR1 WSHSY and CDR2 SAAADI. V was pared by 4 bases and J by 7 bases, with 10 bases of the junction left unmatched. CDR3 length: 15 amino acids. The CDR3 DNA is TGCGCCAGCAGTGGGAGCGGGGGCCCACCCTATACGCAGTATTTT. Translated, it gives CASSGSGGPPYTQYF.

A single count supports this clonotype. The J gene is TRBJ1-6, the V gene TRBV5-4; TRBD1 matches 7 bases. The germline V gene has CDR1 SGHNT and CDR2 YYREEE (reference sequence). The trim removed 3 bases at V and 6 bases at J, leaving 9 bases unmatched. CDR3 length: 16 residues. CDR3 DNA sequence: TGTGCCAGCAGCTCCGGGGGGGGACAGAGTAATTCACCCCTCCACTTT. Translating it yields CASSSGGGQSNSPLHF.

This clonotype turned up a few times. The CDR3 loop is CASTWSYNSPLHF. The DNA for the CDR3 is TGTGCCAGTACCTGGTCCTATAATTCACCCCTCCACTTT. The chain joins TRBV28 to TRBJ1-6; D is ambiguous. Trimming pared 9 bases from V and 1 base from J, leaving 7 bases between. The CDR3 has 13 residues. Germline CDR1 reads MDHEN; CDR2 reads SYDVKM.